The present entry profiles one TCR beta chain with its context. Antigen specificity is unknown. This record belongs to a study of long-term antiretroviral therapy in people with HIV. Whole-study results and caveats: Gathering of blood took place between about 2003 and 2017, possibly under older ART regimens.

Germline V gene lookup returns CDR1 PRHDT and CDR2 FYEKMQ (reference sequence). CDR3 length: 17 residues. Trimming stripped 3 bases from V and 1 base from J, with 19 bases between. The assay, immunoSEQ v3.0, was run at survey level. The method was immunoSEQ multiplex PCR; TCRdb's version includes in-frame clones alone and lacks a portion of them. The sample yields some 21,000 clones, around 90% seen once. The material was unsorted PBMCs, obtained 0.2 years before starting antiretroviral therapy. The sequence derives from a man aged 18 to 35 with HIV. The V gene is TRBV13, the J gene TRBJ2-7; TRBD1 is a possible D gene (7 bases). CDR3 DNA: TGTGCCAGCAGCTTTGGCAGGACAGGACTAAGATCCTACGAGCAGTACTTC. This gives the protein CASSFGRTGLRSYEQYF.